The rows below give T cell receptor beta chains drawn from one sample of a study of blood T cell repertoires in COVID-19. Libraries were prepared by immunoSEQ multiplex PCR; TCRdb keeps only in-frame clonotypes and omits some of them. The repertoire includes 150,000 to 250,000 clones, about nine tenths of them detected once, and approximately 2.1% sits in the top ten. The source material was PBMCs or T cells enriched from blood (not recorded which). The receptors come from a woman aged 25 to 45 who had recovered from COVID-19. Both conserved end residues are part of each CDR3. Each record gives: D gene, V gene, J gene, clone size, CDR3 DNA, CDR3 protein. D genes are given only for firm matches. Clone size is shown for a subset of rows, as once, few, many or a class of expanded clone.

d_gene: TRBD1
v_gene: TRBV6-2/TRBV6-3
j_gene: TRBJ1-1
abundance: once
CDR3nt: TGTGCCAGCAGTTACGGGGGACAGCGGAACACTGAAGCTTTCTTT
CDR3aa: CASSYGGQRNTEAFF

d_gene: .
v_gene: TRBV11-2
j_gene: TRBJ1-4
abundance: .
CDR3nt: TGTGCCAGCAGCTCCAACAGGGATGAAAAACTGTTTTTT
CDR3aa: CASSSNRDEKLFF

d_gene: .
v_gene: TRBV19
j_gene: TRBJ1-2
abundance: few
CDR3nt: TGTGCCAGTATTGGGCAGGGGACCCATGGCTACACCTTC
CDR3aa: CASIGQGTHGYTF

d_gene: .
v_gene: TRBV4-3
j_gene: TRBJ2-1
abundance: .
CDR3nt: TGCGCCAGCAGCCGATCCCTTACACGAACCTACAATGAGCAGTTCTTC
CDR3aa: CASSRSLTRTYNEQFF

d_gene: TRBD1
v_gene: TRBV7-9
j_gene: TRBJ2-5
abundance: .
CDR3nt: TGTGCCAGCGAGGGACAGGTTAGAGAGACCCAGTACTTC
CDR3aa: CASEGQVRETQYF

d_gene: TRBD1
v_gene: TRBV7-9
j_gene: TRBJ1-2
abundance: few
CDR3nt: TGTGCCAGCGAGACAGGGGGCAATGGCTACACCTTC
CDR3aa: CASETGGNGYTF

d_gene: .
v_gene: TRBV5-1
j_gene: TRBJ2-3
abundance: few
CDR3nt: TGCGCCAGCAGCTTGGCTCCGGGAGTGACAGATACGCAGTATTTT
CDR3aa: CASSLAPGVTDTQYF

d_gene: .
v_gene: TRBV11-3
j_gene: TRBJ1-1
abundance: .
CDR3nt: TGTGCCAGCAGCTTAGATTCTCTGAACACTGAAGCTTTCTTT
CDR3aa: CASSLDSLNTEAFF

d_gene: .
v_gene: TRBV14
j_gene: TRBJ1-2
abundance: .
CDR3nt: TGTGCCAGCAGCCAAGCCCTAGAGGACTATGGCTACACCTTC
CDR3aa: CASSQALEDYGYTF

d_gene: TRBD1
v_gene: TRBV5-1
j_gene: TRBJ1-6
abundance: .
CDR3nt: TGCGCCAGCAGCCCCTCAGGACAGGCAGGAGCTAATTCACCCCTCCACTTT
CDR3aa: CASSPSGQAGANSPLHF

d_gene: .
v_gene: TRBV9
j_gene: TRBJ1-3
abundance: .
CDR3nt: TGTGCCAGCAGCGTAGCTGTTGGGGGGTCTGGAAACACCATATATTTT
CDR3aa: CASSVAVGGSGNTIYF

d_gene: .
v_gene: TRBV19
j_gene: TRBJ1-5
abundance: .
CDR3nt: TGTGCCAGTACCTTCTTTTCGGGAAATCAGCCCCAGCATTTT
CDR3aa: CASTFFSGNQPQHF

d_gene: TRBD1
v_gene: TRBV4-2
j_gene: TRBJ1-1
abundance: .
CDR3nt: TGTGCCAGCAGCCTGGGACAGCTGGCCTCGGGTACTGAAGCTTTCTTT
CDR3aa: CASSLGQLASGTEAFF

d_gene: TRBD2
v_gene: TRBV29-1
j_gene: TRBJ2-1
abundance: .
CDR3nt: TGCAGCGTTACCCCCCCGGGAGCGGGAGTTTACAATGAGCAGTTCTTC
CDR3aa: CSVTPPGAGVYNEQFF

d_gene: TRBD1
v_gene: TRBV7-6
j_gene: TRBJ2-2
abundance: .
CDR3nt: TGTGCCAGCAGCTTCGGACAGGGGGCGCTTACCGGGGAGCTGTTTTTT
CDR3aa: CASSFGQGALTGELFF

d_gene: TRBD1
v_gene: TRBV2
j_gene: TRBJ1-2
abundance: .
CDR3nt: TGTGCCAGCAGTGAAGCGCTTAGGGCAGGGGGCATTAGAGGCTACACCTTC
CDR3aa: CASSEALRAGGIRGYTF

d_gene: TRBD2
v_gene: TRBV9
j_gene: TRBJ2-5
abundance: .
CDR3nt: TGTGCCAGCAGCGGCTTAGCGGGGGGTGTAGGGACCCAGTACTTC
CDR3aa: CASSGLAGGVGTQYF

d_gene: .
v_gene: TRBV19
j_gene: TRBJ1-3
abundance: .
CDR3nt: TGTGCCAGTAGTAGACCCAGCGGGGGCTCTGGAAACACCATATATTTT
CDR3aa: CASSRPSGGSGNTIYF

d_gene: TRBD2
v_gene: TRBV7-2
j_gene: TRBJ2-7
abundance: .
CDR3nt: TGTGCCAGCAGCTTGGGGTCTATAGCGGGTCGCTCCTACGAGCAGTACTTC
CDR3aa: CASSLGSIAGRSYEQYF

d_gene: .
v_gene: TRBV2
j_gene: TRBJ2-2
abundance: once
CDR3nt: TGTGCCAGCGGGAGGAGGACCGGGGAGCTGTTTTTT
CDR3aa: CASGRRTGELFF

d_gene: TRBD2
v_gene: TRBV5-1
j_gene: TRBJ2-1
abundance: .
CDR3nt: TGCGCCAGCACGCTTTCCGGGACTAGCGACTACAATGAGCAGTTCTTC
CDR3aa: CASTLSGTSDYNEQFF

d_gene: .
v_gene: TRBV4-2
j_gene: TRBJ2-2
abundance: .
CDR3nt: TGTGCCAGCAGCCAAGAAGTGGCGGGGACGGAGCTGTTTTTT
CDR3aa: CASSQEVAGTELFF

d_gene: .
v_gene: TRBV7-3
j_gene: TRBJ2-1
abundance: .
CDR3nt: TGTGCCAGCAGCTATAACGGTGGGAGTGAGCAGTTCTTC
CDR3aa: CASSYNGGSEQFF

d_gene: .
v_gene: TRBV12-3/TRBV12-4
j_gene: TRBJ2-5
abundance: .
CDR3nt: TGTGCCAGCAGTCACGGGGAGACCCAGTACTTC
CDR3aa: CASSHGETQYF

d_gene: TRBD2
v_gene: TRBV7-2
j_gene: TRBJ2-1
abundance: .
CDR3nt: TGTGCCAGCAGCAATCCGGGACTAGCGGGGGGAACCTACAATGAGCAGTTCTTC
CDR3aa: CASSNPGLAGGTYNEQFF

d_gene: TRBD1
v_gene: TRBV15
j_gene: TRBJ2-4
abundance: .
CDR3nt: TGTGCCACAAGCCAGGGGGAGATAGCCAAAAACATTCAGTACTTC
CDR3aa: CATSQGEIAKNIQYF

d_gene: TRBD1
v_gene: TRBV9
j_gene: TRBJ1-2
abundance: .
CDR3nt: TGTGCCAGCAGCATCGACGGACAGGCAAACAATGGCTACACCTTC
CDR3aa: CASSIDGQANNGYTF

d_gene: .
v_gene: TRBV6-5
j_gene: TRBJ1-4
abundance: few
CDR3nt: TGTGCCAGTAGGGGTCCAGGGGTTGAAAAACTGTTTTTT
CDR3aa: CASRGPGVEKLFF

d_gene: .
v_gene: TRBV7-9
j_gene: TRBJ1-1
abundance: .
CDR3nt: TGTGCCAGCACGAAACCCGACAGAAGTCTGAGAACTGAAGCTTTCTTT
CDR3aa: CASTKPDRSLRTEAFF

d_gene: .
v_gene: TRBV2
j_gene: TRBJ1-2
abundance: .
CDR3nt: TGTGCCAGCAGTGTCGGCAGGGGTGGCGGCTACACCTTC
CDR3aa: CASSVGRGGGYTF

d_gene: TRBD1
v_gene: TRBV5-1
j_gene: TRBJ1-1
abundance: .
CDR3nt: TGCGCCAGCAGCTTGGCACCGGGACAGGGGCGAGCTGAAGCTTTCTTT
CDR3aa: CASSLAPGQGRAEAFF

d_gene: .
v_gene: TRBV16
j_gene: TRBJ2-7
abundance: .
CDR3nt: TGTGCCAGCAGTACCGGGCGCGGGGCCGAGCAGTACTTC
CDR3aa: CASSTGRGAEQYF

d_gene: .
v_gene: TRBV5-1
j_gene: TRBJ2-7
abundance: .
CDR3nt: TGCGCCAGCAGCTTGGTCGTAGCCACCTACGAGCAGTACTTC
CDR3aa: CASSLVVATYEQYF

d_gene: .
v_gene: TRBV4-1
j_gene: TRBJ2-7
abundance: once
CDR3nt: TGCGCCAGCAGCCCAGGCCCGACAGCCTACGAGCAGTACTTC
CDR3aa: CASSPGPTAYEQYF

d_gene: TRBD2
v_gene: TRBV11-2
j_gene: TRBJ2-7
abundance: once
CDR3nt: TGTGCCAGCAGCTTAGAAAGGACGACTAGCGGGCAGACCTACGAGCAGTACTTC
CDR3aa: CASSLERTTSGQTYEQYF

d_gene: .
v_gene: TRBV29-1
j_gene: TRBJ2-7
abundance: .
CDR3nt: TGCAGCGTTGGGAGCGGCCTCTCCTACGAGCAGTACTTC
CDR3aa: CSVGSGLSYEQYF

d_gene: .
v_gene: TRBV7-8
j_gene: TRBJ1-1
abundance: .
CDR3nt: TGTGCCAGCAGCCCCGTGGGGGGAATCGGCACTGAAGCTTTCTTT
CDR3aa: CASSPVGGIGTEAFF

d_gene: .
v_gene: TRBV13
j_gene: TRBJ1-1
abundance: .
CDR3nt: TGTGCCAGCAGCTTAGGCCTACAGGGTGGAACTGAAGCTTTCTTT
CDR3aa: CASSLGLQGGTEAFF

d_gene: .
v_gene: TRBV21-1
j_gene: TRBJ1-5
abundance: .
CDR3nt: TGTGCCCAGGGGCCTCAGCCCCAGCATTTT
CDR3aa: CAQGPQPQHF

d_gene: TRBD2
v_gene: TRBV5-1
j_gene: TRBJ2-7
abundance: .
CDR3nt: TGCGCCAGCAGGGCGCCAGGGACTATAACCTACGAGCAGTACTTC
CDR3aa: CASRAPGTITYEQYF

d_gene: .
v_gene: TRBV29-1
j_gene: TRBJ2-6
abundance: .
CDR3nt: TGCAGCGCAGGTGACTTCACTGGGGCCAACGTCCTGACTTTC
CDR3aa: CSAGDFTGANVLTF

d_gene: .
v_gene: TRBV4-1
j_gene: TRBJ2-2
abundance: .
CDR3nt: TGCGCCAGCAGCCGCGCGAACACCGGGGAGCTGTTTTTT
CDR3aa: CASSRANTGELFF

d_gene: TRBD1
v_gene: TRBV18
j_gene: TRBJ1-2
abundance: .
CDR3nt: TGTGCCAGCTCACCAGGACAGGGAACTAACTATGGCTACACCTTC
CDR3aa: CASSPGQGTNYGYTF

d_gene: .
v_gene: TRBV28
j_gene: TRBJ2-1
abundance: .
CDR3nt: TGTGCCAGCAGAGGGAGTACTGAGCAGTTCTTC
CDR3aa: CASRGSTEQFF

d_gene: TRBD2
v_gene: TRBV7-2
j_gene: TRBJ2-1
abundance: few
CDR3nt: TGTGCCAGCAGCTACCTAGCGGGAGGGCCCGATGAGCAGTTCTTC
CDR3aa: CASSYLAGGPDEQFF

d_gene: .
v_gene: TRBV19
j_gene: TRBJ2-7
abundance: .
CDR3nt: TGTGCCAGTAGTACATCGCAGGGTTCCTACGAGCAGTACTTC
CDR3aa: CASSTSQGSYEQYF

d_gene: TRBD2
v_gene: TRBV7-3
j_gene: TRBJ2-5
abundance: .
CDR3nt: TGTGCCAGCAGCTTAGGTACTAGCGGGAGTTACGAGACCCAGTACTTC
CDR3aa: CASSLGTSGSYETQYF

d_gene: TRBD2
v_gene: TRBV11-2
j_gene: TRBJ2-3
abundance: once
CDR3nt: TGTGCCAGCAGCCGTGGTCGGACTAGCGTCACAGATACGCAGTATTTT
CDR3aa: CASSRGRTSVTDTQYF

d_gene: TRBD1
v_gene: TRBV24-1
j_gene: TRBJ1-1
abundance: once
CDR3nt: TGTGCCACCAGTGATGACAGGGGGCCGAACACTGAAGCTTTCTTT
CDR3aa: CATSDDRGPNTEAFF

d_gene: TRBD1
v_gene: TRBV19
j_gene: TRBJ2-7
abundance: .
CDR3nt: TGTGCCAGTAGTGGGGGGTCCGGGACAGGGTCCTACGAGCAGTACTTC
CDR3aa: CASSGGSGTGSYEQYF

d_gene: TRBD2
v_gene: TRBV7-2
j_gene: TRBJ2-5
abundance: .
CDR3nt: TGTGCCAGCAGCCGGCTAGCGGGGAATCAAGAGACCCAGTACTTC
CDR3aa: CASSRLAGNQETQYF

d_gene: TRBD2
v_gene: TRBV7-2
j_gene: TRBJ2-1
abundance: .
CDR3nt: TGTGCCAGCAGCGGTAGCGGGGCATTCTCCTACAATGAGCAGTTCTTC
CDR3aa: CASSGSGAFSYNEQFF

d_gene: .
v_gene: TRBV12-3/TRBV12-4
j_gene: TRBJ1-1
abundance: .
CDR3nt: TGTGCCAGCAGGCTGACAGAGAACACTGAAGCTTTCTTT
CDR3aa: CASRLTENTEAFF

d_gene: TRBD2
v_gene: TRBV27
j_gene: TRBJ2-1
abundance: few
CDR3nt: TGTGCCAGCAGGCCTATCGGGACTAGCGGAGTTAGGCAGTTCTTC
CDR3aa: CASRPIGTSGVRQFF

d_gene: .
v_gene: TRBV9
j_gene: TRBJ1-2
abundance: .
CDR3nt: TGTGCCAGCAGCCCCCTAGAGGGGTGGACAGATGGCTACACCTTC
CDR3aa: CASSPLEGWTDGYTF

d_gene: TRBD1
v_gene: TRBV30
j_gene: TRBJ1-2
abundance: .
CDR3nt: TGTGCCTGGAGTCCTCAGAGGACAGGGTATCGCTATGGCTACACCTTC
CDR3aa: CAWSPQRTGYRYGYTF

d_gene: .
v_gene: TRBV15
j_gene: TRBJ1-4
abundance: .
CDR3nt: TGTGCCACCAGCAGAGAACGAGGAGTGAACGAAAAACTGTTTTTT
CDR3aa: CATSRERGVNEKLFF

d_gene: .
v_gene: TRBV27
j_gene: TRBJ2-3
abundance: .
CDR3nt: TGTGCCACCCAGGGGGGAATCCCCCCAGATACGCAGTATTTT
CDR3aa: CATQGGIPPDTQYF

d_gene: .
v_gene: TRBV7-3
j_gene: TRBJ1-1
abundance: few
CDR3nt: TGTGCCAGCAGGGCTGACAGGAACACTGAAGCTTTCTTT
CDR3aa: CASRADRNTEAFF

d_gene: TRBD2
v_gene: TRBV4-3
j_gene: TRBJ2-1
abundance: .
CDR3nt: TGCGCCAGCAGCCACGGACTAGCGGGAGTACAAGAGCAGTTCTTC
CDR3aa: CASSHGLAGVQEQFF